Shown below are 23 T cell receptor beta chains from a single sample sequenced in a study of spatial heterogeneity in lung cancer. The time point was: sample taken at primary tumor resection. Sequencing was performed on whole RNA extracted from tumor and nontumor lung tissue, or from frozen PBMC, and the material was left unsorted. TCRdb reanalysed the 5' RACE reads using MiXCR and keeps one entry per CDR3 protein. The sample has about 13,000 distinct CDR3 sequences, roughly 5.2% seen once. The material was lung tumor tissue, obtained at surgery. The receptors stem from a human donor with early-stage non-small cell lung cancer.

This clonotype was detected ten times or more. This beta chain is an unintended read in a library built for alpha chains; its size means little. The chain joins TRBV20-1 to TRBJ2-3; a weak D match, TRBD2 (6 bases). CDR3 length: 14 residues. Germline lookup yields CDR1 DFQATT and CDR2 SNEGSKA (reference sequence). Trimming took 1 base from V and 3 from J, leaving 11 bases between them. The CDR3 nucleotides are TGCAGTGCTAGAGTGGGGACTGGGACAGATACGCAGTATTTT. The encoded protein is CSARVGTGTDTQYF.

In this sample, this clonotype turned up many times. Because the library targeted alpha chains, this beta chain is an off-target read whose size means little. This chain connects TRBV20-1 to TRBJ1-4; D is perhaps TRBD1 (5 bases). Germline lookup yields CDR1 DFQATT and CDR2 SNEGSKA (reference sequence). The V end lost 0 bases, the J end lost 7 bases, and 15 bases lay between the germline ends. The CDR3 contains 15 residues. CDR3 DNA sequence: TGCAGTGCTAGAGATCGTGGAGGGGCGGGTGAAAAACTGTTTTTT. It specifies CSARDRGGAGEKLFF.

This clonotype came up many times. With the library built for alpha chains, this beta chain is off target and its frequency is not meaningful. The chain recombines TRBV19 with TRBJ1-2, with TRBD1 matching over 7 bases. The CDR3 has 13 amino acids. V dropped 7 bases and J dropped 6; count of bases not matched to a gene: 8. The germline gives CDR1 LNHDA, CDR2 SQIVND (reference sequence). The CDR3 DNA is TGTGCCAGTATGCTGCAAACAGGGGATGGCTACACCTTC. It specifies CASMLQTGDGYTF.

By sample fraction, this clonotype is medium-sized. Because the library targeted alpha chains, this beta chain is an off-target read whose size means little. The rearrangement joins TRBV12-3 or TRBV12-4 to TRBJ2-3; D remains unclear. The CDR3 consists of 14 residues. Trimming took off 3 bases at V and 1 base at J, with 8 bases between the two ends. CDR3 amino acids: CASSFLHGTDTQYF. The CDR3 DNA sequence: TGTGCCAGCAGTTTCCTTCACGGCACAGATACGCAGTATTTT.

At least ten counts were recorded for this clonotype. This beta chain appears as a stray read in a library generated for alpha chains; its size is not informative. The chain is built from TRBV10-2 and TRBJ2-1; D unresolved. Germline values: CDR1 WSHSY, CDR2 SAAADI. Trimming cost V 2 bases and J 8 bases, with 16 bases left between them. This CDR3 comprises 15 residues. The CDR3 DNA sequence: TGCGCCAGCAGTGAGGTAACGGACGCCTTGGATGAGCAGTTCTTC. Protein: CASSEVTDALDEQFF.

This clonotype appeared many times. Because this beta chain is a stray read in a library intended to capture alpha chains, its abundance should not be given much weight. The chain has TRBV11-3 and TRBJ2-1, with 10 bases matching TRBD2. CDR3 length: 16 residues. With V trimmed by 1 base and J by 9 bases, 9 bases remained unmatched. CDR1 and CDR2 from the germline V gene are SGHNT and YENEEA. The CDR3 coding sequence is TGTGCCAGCAGCTTAGTATTGGGACTAGCGTCGGGTGAGCAGTTCTTC. Translating it yields CASSLVLGLASGEQFF.

This clonotype has a count of ten or more. For a library built for alpha chains, this beta chain is a stray read; little rests on its size. The V and J genes are TRBV6-5 and TRBJ1-2; TRBD1 matches at 7 bases. Germline V lookup: CDR1 MNHEY, CDR2 SVGAGI. This CDR3 contains 15 residues. With V trimmed by 6 bases and J by 0 bases, 7 bases remained unmatched. CDR3 DNA sequence: TGTGCCAGCAGGCCGGGACAGCGTTCTAACTATGGCTACACCTTC. This translates into CASRPGQRSNYGYTF.

This clonotype was recorded at least ten times. Since the library was made to target alpha chains, this beta chain is a stray read and its abundance is not meaningful. This chain connects TRBV9 to TRBJ2-2; tentatively, D is TRBD1 or TRBD2 (5 bases each). Germline values: CDR1 SGDLS, CDR2 YYNGEE. CDR3 size: 17 residues. The ends were cut back, 1 base at V and 5 bases at J, with 18 bases in the middle. DNA of the CDR3: TGTGCCAGCAGCGTACAGTTTCTCGCAGGGAGAACCGGGGAGCTGTTTTTT. Residues: CASSVQFLAGRTGELFF.

A few counts support this clonotype. This beta chain is an off-target read within a library intended for alpha chains, so its frequency means little. The rearrangement joins TRBV7-3 to TRBJ2-5; the D is unclear. The CDR3 is 12 amino acids. Trimming removed 4 bases from V and 0 bases from J, with 3 bases in between. The germline gives CDR1 SGHTA, CDR2 FQGTGA. DNA of the CDR3: TGTGCCAGCAGCTCCGACCAAGAGACCCAGTACTTC. Protein: CASSSDQETQYF.

Turning to this clonotype: The junction departs from the called germline gene at one end, perhaps through a read error. The library was built for alpha chains, so this beta chain is an off-target read and its size means little. The genes are TRBV18 and TRBJ2-5; 7 nucleotides align to TRBD1. Germline V lookup: CDR1 KGHSH, CDR2 LQKENI. This CDR3 comprises 13 residues. DNA for the CDR3: TGTGCCAGATCACCGGGACAGCAAGAGACCCAGTACTTC. Its translation: CARSPGQQETQYF.

The sample holds many counts of this clonotype. This beta chain is off target for a library built for alpha chains, so its abundance means little. V is TRBV11-1 and J is TRBJ2-1; perhaps TRBD1 as D (6 bases). The CDR3 has 11 residues. Deletions cut 4 bases from V and 15 bases from J, with 13 bases between. Germline lookup yields CDR1 SGHAT and CDR2 FQDESV (reference sequence). The CDR3 DNA reads TGTGCCAGCAGCTCCCCCGGGACACCGTTCTTC. It yields the protein CASSSPGTPFF.

This clonotype was detected many times. This beta chain represents an off-target read in a library built for alpha chains; its size is of limited meaning. This chain links TRBV7-2 with TRBJ1-1; TRBD1 is a possible D gene (6 bases). The CDR3 totals 15 residues. The germline V gene encodes CDR1 SGHTA and CDR2 FQGNSA. Trimming shortened V by 5 bases and J by 4 bases, and 17 bases separated the two germline ends. The CDR3 region has the DNA TGTGCCAGCAGCCGCACCGGGGGGGCGGGCACTGAAGCTTTCTTT. Amino acids: CASSRTGGAGTEAFF.

There are a few counts of this clonotype. Because the library targeted alpha chains, this beta chain is an off-target read whose size means little. The gene calls are TRBV6-2 or TRBV6-3 and TRBJ2-1; no clear D. The CDR3 is 15 amino acids. V was trimmed by 6 bases and J by 2 bases, leaving 14 bases between them. Germline values: CDR1 MNHEY, CDR2 SVGEGT. The CDR3 protein is CASSFVHSPYNEQFF. The CDR3 DNA is TGTGCCAGCAGCTTTGTTCATAGCCCCTACAATGAGCAGTTCTTC.

This clonotype was detected ten times or more. Little can be read into the size of this beta chain, an off-target read in a library designed for alpha chains. This chain connects TRBV6-2 or TRBV6-3 to TRBJ2-3; 9 bases match TRBD1. With 3 bases clipped from V and 4 bases from J, the junction kept 8 bases outside the gene matches. Germline V lookup: CDR1 MNHEY, CDR2 SVGEGT. This CDR3 is 16 amino acids long. CDR3: CASSYSGQGRPDTQYF. The CDR3 DNA reads as TGTGCCAGCAGTTATTCCGGACAGGGGAGGCCAGATACGCAGTATTTT.

In its sample, this clonotype was seen many times. Within a library made for alpha chains, this beta chain is off target, and its count is uninformative. The V call is TRBV10-3, the J call TRBJ1-1, with TRBD1 matching over 12 bases. The CDR3 has 13 amino acids. The trim removed 6 bases at V and 4 bases at J, leaving 0 bases unmatched. In germline, CDR1 is ENHRY, CDR2 SYGVKD. CDR3 DNA sequence: TGTGCCATCAGGGGACAGGGGGCCACTGAAGCTTTCTTT. The encoded protein is CAIRGQGATEAFF.

This clonotype was detected ten times or more. This beta chain is off target for a library built for alpha chains, so its abundance means little. The chain has TRBV27 and TRBJ2-7, with 9 bases matching TRBD1. Germline V gene data show CDR1 as MNHEY and CDR2 as SMNVEV (reference sequence). This CDR3 has 14 amino acids. V shed 5 bases, J shed 5 bases, and the junction held 7 bases outside the gene matches. In nucleotides, the CDR3 is TGTGCCAGCAGTCGACTGGGACAGGGTAACGAGCAGTACTTC. Translating gives CASSRLGQGNEQYF.

There are many counts of this clonotype. Because the library targeted alpha chains, this beta chain is an off-target read whose size means little. J is TRBJ1-6 and V is TRBV6-5; D is unresolved. The CDR3 loop spans 13 amino acids. With 4 bases removed from V and 7 bases from J, the gap between germline ends came to 8 bases. Germline-derived CDR1 and CDR2 are MNHEY and SVGAGI. The CDR3 bases are TGTGCCAGCAGTTCCGGACGGAATTCACCCCTCCACTTT. It encodes CASSSGRNSPLHF.

This clonotype was detected many times. A library prepared for alpha chains yielded this beta chain as an off-target read; its size is of little meaning. This chain uses TRBV14 with TRBJ2-1; a possible D gene is TRBD2 (5 bases). V was trimmed by 3 bases and J by 9 bases, leaving 9 bases between them. The CDR3 extends over 12 amino acids. Looked up from germline, CDR1 is SGHDN and CDR2 is FVKESK. CDR3 nucleotides: TGTGCCAGCAGCCATCTAGCTTCTGAGCAGTTCTTC. Residues: CASSHLASEQFF.

This clonotype was found many times. Since it is a stray read in a library aimed at alpha chains, this beta chain has a size that is not meaningful. The chain combines TRBV18 with TRBJ2-7; 11 bases align to TRBD2. J was trimmed by 5 bases and V by 3 bases; bases with no gene match: 6. The length of the CDR3 is 15 residues. Germline CDR1 is KGHSH and CDR2 is LQKENI. The DNA of the CDR3 is TGTGCCAGCTCACCGGGGCTACTAGCGGGAGACGAGCAGTACGTC. It is translated as CASSPGLLAGDEQYV.

At least ten counts were recorded for this clonotype. Found in a library prepared for alpha chains, this beta chain is an off-target read, and its abundance has little meaning. V is TRBV18 and J is TRBJ1-5, with 8 bases lining up with TRBD1. The CDR3 consists of 16 residues. Losses at the gene ends were 0 bases for V and 2 bases for J; bases not matched to a gene: 3. CDR1 and CDR2 (germline): KGHSH, LQKENI. The CDR3 sequence: CASSPPGQDGNQPQHF. CDR3 sequence (DNA): TGTGCCAGCTCACCACCGGGACAGGATGGCAATCAGCCCCAGCATTTT.

This clonotype was seen ten or more times. This beta chain is a stray read from a library made for alpha chains; its abundance is not meaningful. The chain uses TRBV2 and TRBJ1-5, with D possibly being TRBD1 (5 bases). The CDR3 is made up of 15 amino acids. From germline, CDR1 is SNHLY and CDR2 FYNNEI. Deletions cut 3 bases from V and 3 bases from J, with 12 bases between. CDR3 sequence reads: CASSDRVSANQPQHF. The CDR3 nucleotides are TGTGCCAGCAGTGACAGGGTATCCGCCAATCAGCCCCAGCATTTT. Supplemented by reference TRBV2 and TRBJ1-5, the full variable domain reads EPEVTQTPSHQVTQMGQEVILRCVPISNHLYFYWYRQILGQKVEFLVSFYNNEISEKSEIFDDQFSVERPDGSNFTLKIRSTKLEDSAMYFCASSDRVSANQPQHFGDGTRLSIL.

The table lists this clonotype with many counts. This beta chain is an unintended read in a library built for alpha chains; its size means little. This chain joins TRBV6-6 and TRBJ1-2, with a weak D call TRBD1 (5 bases). Trimming pared 6 bases from V and 1 base from J, leaving 15 bases between. From germline, CDR1 is MNHNY and CDR2 SVGAGI (reference sequence). The CDR3 covers 15 residues. The CDR3 is CASRSRQYLNYGYTF. In nucleotides, the CDR3 is TGTGCCAGCAGGTCACGACAGTACCTTAACTATGGCTACACCTTC.

In this sample, this clonotype turned up many times. Since it is a stray read in a library aimed at alpha chains, this beta chain has a size that is not meaningful. CDR3 sequence reads: CASRPRAGEQFF. CDR3 nucleotides: TGTGCCAGCAGACCCCGGGCGGGGGAGCAGTTCTTC. The rearrangement joins TRBV6-5 to TRBJ2-1; D perhaps matches TRBD2 (6 bases). Germline CDR1 MNHEY, CDR2 SVGAGI. V was cut by 6 bases and J by 10 bases, with 13 bases left in between. This CDR3 is 12 amino acids long.